A single sample gave rise to the 10 T cell receptor beta chains below, sequenced in a study of T-cell memory formation after mild COVID-19. From the 5' RACE reads, TCRdb called clonotypes with MiXCR, one entry per CDR3 protein. Of approximately 340,000 distinct CDR3 sequences listed, around 13% are singletons. The source material was PBMCs or a T cell subset sorted from them (not recorded which). The receptors were gathered from a man aged 18 to 30 who had mild COVID-19 (a few samples of this study predate the infection). Cell type and time point are not known.

This clonotype has more than one count but fewer than ten. The chain joins TRBV4-1 to TRBJ2-1; D gene uncertain. The V gene's germline CDR1 is MGHRA and CDR2 YSYEKL. Trimming shortened V by 4 bases and J by 0 bases, and 10 bases separated the two germline ends. The CDR3 covers 15 residues. The CDR3 DNA follows: TGCGCCAGCAGCCTAAGCACGGGCTCCTACAATGAGCAGTTCTTC. The encoded protein is CASSLSTGSYNEQFF.

This clonotype appeared many times. J is TRBJ1-1 and V is TRBV12-3 or TRBV12-4; tentatively, D is TRBD1 (6 bases). CDR3 length: 15 amino acids. Trimming pared 5 bases from V and 1 base from J, leaving 14 bases between. The CDR3 DNA sequence: TGTGCCAGCAGTCCTCTGGGGGGCAGGAACACTGAAGCTTTCTTT. Its translation is CASSPLGGRNTEAFF.

The rearrangement links TRBV5-1 to TRBJ1-1; perhaps TRBD1 as D (6 bases). The V and J ends lost 4 bases and 5 bases respectively, with 18 bases between them. The CDR3 is 15 residues long. Germline CDR1 reads SGHRS; CDR2 reads YFSETQ. For the CDR3, the DNA is TGCGCCAGCAGCCCCACGGAGGGGGGATATACTGAAGCTTTCTTT. It yields the protein CASSPTEGGYTEAFF.

A few counts support this clonotype. The chain has TRBV5-1 and TRBJ2-3, with TRBD2 as a possible D gene (7 bases). The germline CDR1 and CDR2 sequences are SGHRS and YFSETQ. This CDR3 contains 15 residues. With 6 bases removed from V and 2 bases from J, the gap between germline ends came to 16 bases. The DNA for the CDR3 is TGCGCCAGCACTTGGGGGGGGGCCCCCACAGATACGCAGTATTTT. This encodes CASTWGGAPTDTQYF.

As DNA, the CDR3 is TGTGCCAGCAGCTTAAAACAGCCCAATGAGCAGTTCTTC. Protein: CASSLKQPNEQFF. V gene TRBV7-2 combines with J gene TRBJ2-1; D uncertain. V was pared by 2 bases and J by 6 bases, with 8 bases between. The CDR3 runs 13 residues. Germline V lookup: CDR1 SGHTA, CDR2 FQGNSA.

The V gene is TRBV29-1, the J gene TRBJ1-1; D not certain. CDR3 size: 10 residues. Germline CDR1 and CDR2: SQVTM and ANQGSEA. With 7 bases removed from V and 2 bases from J, the gap between germline ends came to 5 bases. CDR3 in amino acids: CSARNTEAFF. The CDR3 DNA is TGCAGCGCTCGAAACACTGAAGCTTTCTTT.

The chain couples TRBV5-1 to TRBJ2-1; TRBD1 agrees at 8 bases. The CDR3 loop spans 16 amino acids. CDR1 SGHRS and CDR2 YFSETQ come from the germline V gene. Unmatched junction bases numbered 11, after V lost 4 bases and J lost 5 bases. The CDR3 loop reads CASSIHAGTGDNEQFF. In DNA form, the CDR3 reads TGCGCCAGCAGCATTCATGCCGGGACAGGAGACAATGAGCAGTTCTTC.

CDR3 in DNA: TGTGCCATCAGTAAAGACAGTCCCGGGGATCAGGAGCAGTACGTC. Its protein is CAISKDSPGDQEQYV. The J gene is TRBJ2-7, the V gene TRBV10-3; TRBD1 or TRBD2 may be the D gene (5 bases each). This CDR3 has 15 residues. V lost 5 bases and J 7 bases, leaving 21 bases between the germline ends. The germline V gene has CDR1 ENHRY and CDR2 SYGVKD.

This clonotype occurred many times. The V gene is TRBV12-3 or TRBV12-4, the J gene TRBJ1-1, with TRBD1 as a possible D gene (5 bases). Trimming left V 0 bases short and J 4 bases short, with 9 bases between. This CDR3 has 14 amino acids. The CDR3 protein is CASSLAAGSTEAFF. CDR3 coding DNA: TGTGCCAGCAGTTTAGCGGCAGGGAGCACTGAAGCTTTCTTT.

Only a few counts were recorded for this clonotype. CDR3 sequence: CASSYATDTQYF. The CDR3 DNA sequence: TGTGCCAGCAGTTACGCTACAGATACGCAGTATTTT. This chain connects TRBV6-2 or TRBV6-3 to TRBJ2-3, with no clear D. The CDR3 sequence is 12 residues long. Germline V CDR1 and CDR2: MNHEY, SVGEGT. V lost 2 bases to trimming and J lost 3 bases, with 3 bases between them.